These 21 T cell receptor beta chains came from one sample sequenced in a study of T-cell reconstitution after alpha-beta-depleted transplantation in children. The library targeted TCRbeta and was prepared with unique molecular identifiers. TCRdb reprocessed the PCR reads via MiXCR and lists one record per CDR3 protein. The sample holds a few hundred thousand distinct CDR3 sequences, around 10% seen once. The sample consisted of PBMCs from the stem cell graft donor, taken from the stem cell graft. All receptors come from a human donor who donated a stem cell graft to a child with acute lymphoblastic leukemia.

This clonotype was counted at least ten times. The chain carries TRBV15 and TRBJ2-1, with TRBD2 matching over 8 bases. From germline, CDR1 is LNHNV and CDR2 YYDKDF (reference sequence). Trimming took 5 bases from V and 1 from J; bases not matched to a gene: 1. The CDR3 covers 14 residues. CDR3 in amino acids: CATSPGGSYNEQFF. The CDR3 DNA reads as TGTGCCACCAGCCCGGGAGGGTCCTACAATGAGCAGTTCTTC.

Ten or more counts support this clonotype. The J gene is TRBJ1-3, the V gene TRBV5-1; tentatively, D is TRBD1 (5 bases). V lost 0 bases and J lost 4, with 11 bases in between. Looked up from germline, CDR1 is SGHRS and CDR2 is YFSETQ. The CDR3 sequence is 15 residues long. The CDR3 nucleotides are TGCGCCAGCAGCTTGGACAGGTGGGAAGGAAACACCATATATTTT. This translates into CASSLDRWEGNTIYF.

The chain has TRBV29-1 and TRBJ1-5; D uncertain. Germline CDR1 reads SQVTM; CDR2 reads ANQGSEA. Trimming left V 4 bases short and J 7 bases short, with 17 bases between. The CDR3 spans 14 residues. In nucleotides, the CDR3 is TGCAGCGTTGTTAGAGGCACCGGGTGCCAGCCCCAGCATTTT. Its translation is CSVVRGTGCQPQHF.

The rearrangement joins TRBV28 to TRBJ1-2, with D maybe TRBD1 (5 bases). CDR1 is MDHEN and CDR2 is SYDVKM in the germline V gene. The CDR3 loop spans 15 amino acids. The V and J ends lost 2 bases and 4 bases respectively, with 14 bases between them. Here the CDR3 DNA reads TGTGCCAGCAGTTTAAGAGCGGGGGGGAGCTATGGCTACACCTTC. Its translation is CASSLRAGGSYGYTF.

There are a few counts of this clonotype. The CDR3 DNA reads TGCAGTGCTAGAGATCCCTCTGGTTTTTATGGCTACACCTTC. Residues: CSARDPSGFYGYTF. This chain connects TRBV20-1 to TRBJ1-2; D remains ambiguous. The CDR3 is 14 residues long. Trimming left V 0 bases short and J 5 bases short, with 13 bases between. Germline V gene lookup returns CDR1 DFQATT and CDR2 SNEGSKA (reference sequence).

This clonotype came up a few times. The CDR3 sequence: CASSTANQPQHF. Here the CDR3 DNA reads TGTGCCAGCTCGACAGCAAATCAGCCCCAGCATTTT. The rearrangement links TRBV6-2 or TRBV6-3 to TRBJ1-5; possible D gene TRBD1, 5 bases. The V gene's germline CDR1 is MNHEY and CDR2 SVGEGT. This CDR3 contains 12 residues. Trimming shortened V by 8 bases and J by 4 bases, and 9 bases separated the two germline ends.

The chain links TRBV12-3 or TRBV12-4 to TRBJ1-4, with TRBD1 matching over 7 bases. V lost 1 base to trimming and J lost 10 bases; unmatched junction nucleotides: 6. This CDR3 contains 14 residues. Here the CDR3 DNA reads TGTGCCAGCAGTTTAGAGGGACAGCGATCAAAACTGTTTTTT. Translation: CASSLEGQRSKLFF.

This clonotype occurred a few times. V and J are TRBV29-1 and TRBJ2-3; D tentatively reads TRBD1 or TRBD2 (5 bases each). Germline V lookup: CDR1 SQVTM, CDR2 ANQGSEA. V was trimmed by 5 bases and J by 0 bases, leaving 18 bases between them. The CDR3 has 16 amino acids. CDR3 DNA sequence: TGCAGCGTTCTTCCCTGGGGGACGGGGAGCACAGATACGCAGTATTTT. It specifies CSVLPWGTGSTDTQYF.

As regards this clonotype: The germline gene is not matched at one end of the junction; a read error may be the cause. This chain links TRBV4-1 with TRBJ1-1; D gene unclear. Germline lookup yields CDR1 MGHRA and CDR2 YSYEKL. The CDR3 has 15 residues. CDR3 DNA sequence: TGCGCCAGCAGCCAAGTACGGCATGGGAGGACTGAAGCTTTCTTC. Its protein is CASSQVRHGRTEAFF.

This clonotype came up many times. The gene calls are TRBV7-9 and TRBJ2-1; 10 bases are a match to TRBD2. Germline V gene sequence: CDR1 SEHNR, CDR2 FQNEAQ (reference sequence). CDR3 size: 15 residues. Trimming cost V 6 bases and J 3 bases; bases outside gene matches: 5. The CDR3 region is CASSPGLAVYNEQFF. The CDR3 region has the DNA TGTGCCAGCAGTCCAGGACTAGCGGTCTACAATGAGCAGTTCTTC.

The table lists this clonotype with many counts. The chain carries TRBV7-6 and TRBJ2-1; D unresolved. V shed 2 bases and J shed 10 bases, with 9 bases lying between them. Germline-derived CDR1 and CDR2 are SGHVS and FNYEAQ. The CDR3 extends over 12 amino acids. The DNA for the CDR3 is TGTGCCAGCAGCTTAATGCTGGGAGAGCAGTTCTTC. It translates to CASSLMLGEQFF.

This clonotype was recorded a few times. The rearrangement joins TRBV20-1 to TRBJ2-1; 7 bases are a match to TRBD2. Unmatched junction bases numbered 5, after V lost 0 bases and J lost 3 bases. Germline values: CDR1 DFQATT, CDR2 SNEGSKA (reference sequence). The CDR3 is made up of 15 amino acids. This CDR3 reads CSARDPRESYNEQFF. DNA for the CDR3: TGCAGTGCTAGAGATCCGCGGGAGAGCTACAATGAGCAGTTCTTC.

This clonotype was recorded a few times. V is TRBV12-3 or TRBV12-4 and J is TRBJ2-5; D unclear. Trimming removed 5 bases at V and 2 bases at J, with 12 bases between. This CDR3 is 14 amino acids long. The CDR3 DNA reads TGTGCCAGCAGTCGATCAGGAGTACAAGAGACCCAGTACTTC. Protein: CASSRSGVQETQYF.

This clonotype was observed a few times. J is TRBJ1-2 and V is TRBV12-3 or TRBV12-4; possible D gene TRBD1, 5 bases. CDR3 size: 15 residues. Trimming left V 1 base short and J 6 bases short, with 15 bases between. This CDR3 reads CASSLGVGTDDGYTF. The DNA for the CDR3 is TGTGCCAGCAGTTTAGGGGTAGGGACTGACGATGGCTACACCTTC.

The V gene is TRBV5-1, the J gene TRBJ2-5; 8 bases map to TRBD1. The CDR3 covers 15 residues. V trimming: 2 bases; J trimming: 5 bases; junction bases outside the gene matches: 8. The germline gives CDR1 SGHRS, CDR2 YFSETQ. CDR3 residues: CASSFLTGDGETQYF. The DNA of the CDR3 is TGCGCCAGCAGCTTTCTGACAGGGGATGGGGAGACCCAGTACTTC.

V is TRBV7-8 and J is TRBJ2-1; D tentatively fits TRBD1 or TRBD2 (6 bases each). This CDR3 has 16 amino acids. The germline V gene encodes CDR1 SGHVS and CDR2 FQNEAQ. The V end lost 4 bases, the J end lost 4 bases, and 17 bases lay between the germline ends. CDR3 loop: CASSSYRVGGYNEQFF. CDR3 coding DNA: TGTGCCAGCAGCTCCTACAGGGTCGGGGGATACAATGAGCAGTTCTTC.

The V and J genes are TRBV28 and TRBJ2-1; 7 nucleotides line up with TRBD1. CDR1 and CDR2 from the germline V gene are MDHEN and SYDVKM. The CDR3 length is 15 residues. The ends lost 4 bases at V and 0 bases at J; junction bases unmatched: 3. This CDR3 is CASSSGTVSYNEQFF. The CDR3, as DNA: TGTGCCAGCAGTTCCGGGACAGTCTCCTACAATGAGCAGTTCTTC.

This chain's CDR3 is CSAKGQGTDTQYF. The CDR3 nucleotides read TGCAGTGCTAAGGGACAGGGCACAGATACGCAGTATTTT. The chain is built from TRBV20-1 and TRBJ2-3; TRBD1 matches at 8 bases. This CDR3 has 13 residues. CDR1 is DFQATT, CDR2 SNEGSKA, per germline (reference sequence). Trimming removed 4 bases from V and 1 base from J; junction bases left unmatched: 1.

A few counts support this clonotype. The chain employs TRBV4-1 and TRBJ1-3; 8 bases line up with TRBD1. This CDR3 contains 17 residues. V lost 0 bases to trimming and J lost 0 bases; unmatched junction nucleotides: 4. Germline loops: CDR1 MGHRA, CDR2 YSYEKL. CDR3 protein: CASSQELTGASGNTIYF. CDR3 nucleotide sequence: TGCGCCAGCAGCCAAGAATTGACAGGGGCCTCTGGAAACACCATATATTTT.

This clonotype appeared many times. CDR3 DNA sequence: TGCAGTGCCCGCGGGCTAGCGGGAGGTAATGAGCAGTTCTTC. Protein: CSARGLAGGNEQFF. The J gene is TRBJ2-1, the V gene TRBV20-1, with TRBD2 matching 11 bases. Looked up from germline, CDR1 is DFQATT and CDR2 is SNEGSKA (reference sequence). The CDR3 sequence is 14 residues long. With V trimmed by 6 bases and J by 7 bases, 8 bases remained unmatched.

This clonotype was seen a few times. This chain joins TRBV7-2 and TRBJ2-7, with TRBD1 identical over 7 bases. Germline loops: CDR1 SGHTA, CDR2 FQGNSA. The CDR3 is made up of 14 amino acids. V dropped 5 bases and J dropped 7; count of bases not matched to a gene: 11. The CDR3 reads CASSPPTGAREQYF. As DNA, the CDR3 is TGTGCCAGCAGCCCCCCCACAGGGGCGAGGGAGCAGTACTTC.